The entry that follows covers one TCR beta chain sequence. Its antigen is currently unknown. Germline CDR1 is LGHNA and CDR2 is YNFKEQ. This CDR3 spans 17 amino acids. Trimming shortened V by 0 bases and J by 0 bases, and 15 bases separated the two germline ends. The data are from a study of shared clonotypes between healthy human individuals. Study context: Sampling drew on donors who were a couple of women and three men aged 18 to 49. Each donor's CD8 memory used one plate, CD8 naive two, each CD4 subset three. Study findings and constraints: Clonotype sharing levels among donors were expected to vary with sequencing depth. Generation of non-shared clonotypes was less probable than generation of clonotypes shared by all four donors.

The table came from immunoSEQ multiplex PCR; TCRdb's copy has only in-frame clones and leaves some out. The table records fewer than 2.5 million clones, roughly 93% of them present only once. Specimen: naive CD4+ T cells from PBMCs. Subset specified: CD45RA+ positively selected. The receptor was derived from a man younger than 30 in good health. Some clones in this sample may be carry-over from other donors' samples. The chain carries TRBV4-2 and TRBJ2-7; TRBD1 might be the D (5 bases). CDR3 region: CASSQDRGSGFSYEQYF. Written as DNA, the CDR3 is TGTGCCAGCAGCCAAGATAGGGGAAGTGGGTTCTCCTACGAGCAGTACTTC.